This T cell receptor (beta chain) was documented in a study of cytomegalovirus exposure and HLA in healthy donors. TCRdb's table, derived via immunoSEQ multiplex PCR, lists solely in-frame clones and lacks some. The sample holds about 110,000 clones; around 85% are singletons and the top ten take approximately 2.9%. This CDR3 contains 15 residues. J lost 3 bases, V lost 5 bases, and 8 bases had no gene match. CDR1 is SGHAT, CDR2 FQNNGV, per germline. The TCR comes from a woman in her late teens or twenties in good health and CMV-seronegative. Sequencing used PBMCs. The chain couples TRBV11-2 to TRBJ2-3; 7 positions agree with TRBD1. The CDR3 nucleotides read TGTGCCAGCAGCCAGGGGGAAGGGGAGACAGATACGCAGTATTTT. Its protein is CASSQGEGETDTQYF. Filled out from reference TRBV11-2 and TRBJ2-3, the complete variable domain reads EAGVAQSPRYKIIEKRQSVAFWCNPISGHATLYWYQQILGQGPKLLIQFQNNGVVDDSQLPKDRFSAERLKGVDSTLKIQPAKLEDSAVYLCASSQGEGETDTQYFGPGTRLTVL.